This TCR beta chain was sequenced during a study of T-cell memory formation after mild COVID-19. Study background: There were largely donor-specific TCR clusters.

cDNA libraries for TCR alpha and TCR beta, carrying sample barcodes and UMIs, came from 5'RACE with constant-segment primers. TCRdb re-called the 5' RACE reads through MiXCR, storing one row per CDR3 protein. Here the sample spans approximately 260,000 distinct CDR3 sequences, roughly 18% being singletons. This CDR3 region has 14 residues. V gave up 0 bases and J gave up 7 bases; unmatched junction bases: 5. Germline V gives CDR1 DFQATT, CDR2 SNEGSKA (reference sequence). There are a few counts of this clonotype. The antigen remains undetermined. General study results and limits: The pre-infection memory compartment contained some responding clones, suggesting cross-reactive memory joined. Researchers report contracting CD4+ clones mostly in CM and EM, with CD8+ clones in EMRA.

The sample comprised PBMCs or a T cell subset sorted from them (not recorded which). The TCR comes from a man aged 18-30 years who had mild COVID-19 (a few samples of this study predate the infection). Cell type and time point are not known. The chain combines TRBV20-1 with TRBJ2-1; 8 bases are shared with TRBD1. The CDR3 DNA follows: TGCAGTGCTAGAGATTGGACAGGGCCAAATGAGCAGTTCTTC. This translates into CSARDWTGPNEQFF.